The TCR beta chain under discussion was sequenced for a study of cytomegalovirus exposure and HLA in healthy donors. A note on this clone: What it recognizes is unknown.

With 7 bases removed from V and 3 bases from J, the gap between germline ends came to 9 bases. The germline CDR1 and CDR2 sequences are SGHRS and YFSETQ. This CDR3 spans 12 amino acids. Study results and caveats: Reported findings show TCR beta sequences accurately forecast HLA-A and HLA-B alleles in most subjects.

The PCR used 60 Vbeta and 13 Jbeta primers. TCRdb keeps only in-frame clones here, not all; method: immunoSEQ multiplex PCR. In the table there are roughly 130,000 clones, approximately 73% of which are singletons. The genes are TRBV5-1 and TRBJ2-3, with D unresolved. The material sequenced was PBMCs. This receptor was taken from a woman in her 40s in good health and CMV-seronegative. CDR3 sequence: CASAGSTDTQYF. CDR3 nucleotides: TGCGCCAGCGCCGGTTCTACAGATACGCAGTATTTT.